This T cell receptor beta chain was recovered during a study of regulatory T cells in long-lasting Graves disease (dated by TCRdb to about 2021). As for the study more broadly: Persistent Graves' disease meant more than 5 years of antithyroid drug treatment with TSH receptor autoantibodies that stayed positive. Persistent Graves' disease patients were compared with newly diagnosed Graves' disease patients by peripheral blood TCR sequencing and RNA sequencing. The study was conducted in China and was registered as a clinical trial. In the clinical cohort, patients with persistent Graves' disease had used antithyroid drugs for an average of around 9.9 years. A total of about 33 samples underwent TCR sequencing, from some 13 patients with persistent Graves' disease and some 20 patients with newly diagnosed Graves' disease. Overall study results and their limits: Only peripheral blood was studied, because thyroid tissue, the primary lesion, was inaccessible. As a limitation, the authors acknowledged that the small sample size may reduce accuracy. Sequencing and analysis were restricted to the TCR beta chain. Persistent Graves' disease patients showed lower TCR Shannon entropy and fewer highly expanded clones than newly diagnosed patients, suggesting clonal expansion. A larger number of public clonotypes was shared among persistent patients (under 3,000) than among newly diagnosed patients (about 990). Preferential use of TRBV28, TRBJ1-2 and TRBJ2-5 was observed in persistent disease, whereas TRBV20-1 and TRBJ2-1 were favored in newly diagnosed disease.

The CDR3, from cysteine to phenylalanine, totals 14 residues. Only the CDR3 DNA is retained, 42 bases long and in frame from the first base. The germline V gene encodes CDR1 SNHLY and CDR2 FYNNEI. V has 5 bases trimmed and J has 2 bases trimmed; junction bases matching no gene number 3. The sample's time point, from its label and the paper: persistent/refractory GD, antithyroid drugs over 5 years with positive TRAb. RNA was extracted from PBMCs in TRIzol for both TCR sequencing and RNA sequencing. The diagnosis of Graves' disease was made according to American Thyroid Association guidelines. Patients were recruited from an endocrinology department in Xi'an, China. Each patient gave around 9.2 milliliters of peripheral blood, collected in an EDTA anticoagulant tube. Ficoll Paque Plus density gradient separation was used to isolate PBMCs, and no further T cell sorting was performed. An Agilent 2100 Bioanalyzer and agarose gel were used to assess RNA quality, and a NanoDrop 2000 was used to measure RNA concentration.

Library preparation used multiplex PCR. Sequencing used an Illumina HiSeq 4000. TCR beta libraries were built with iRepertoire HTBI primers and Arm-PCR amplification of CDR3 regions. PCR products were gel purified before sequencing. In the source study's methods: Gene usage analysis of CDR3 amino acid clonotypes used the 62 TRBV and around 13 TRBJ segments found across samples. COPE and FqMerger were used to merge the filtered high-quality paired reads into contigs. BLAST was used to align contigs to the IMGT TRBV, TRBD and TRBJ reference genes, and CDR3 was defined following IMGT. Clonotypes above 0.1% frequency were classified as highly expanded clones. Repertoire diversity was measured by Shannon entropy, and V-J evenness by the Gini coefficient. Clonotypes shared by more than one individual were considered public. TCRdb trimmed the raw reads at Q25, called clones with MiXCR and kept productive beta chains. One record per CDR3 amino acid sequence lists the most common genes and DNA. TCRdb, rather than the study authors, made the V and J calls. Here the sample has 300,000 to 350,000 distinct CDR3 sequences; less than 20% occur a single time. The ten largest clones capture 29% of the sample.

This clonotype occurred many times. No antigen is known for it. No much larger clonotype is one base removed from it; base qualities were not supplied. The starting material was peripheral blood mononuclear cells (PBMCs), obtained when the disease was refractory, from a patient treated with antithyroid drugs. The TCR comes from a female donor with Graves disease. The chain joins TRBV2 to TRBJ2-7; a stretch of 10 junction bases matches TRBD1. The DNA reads TGTGCCAGCAGTCGGGACAGGGGTCCCTACGAGCAGTACTTC. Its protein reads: CASSRDRGPYEQYF.